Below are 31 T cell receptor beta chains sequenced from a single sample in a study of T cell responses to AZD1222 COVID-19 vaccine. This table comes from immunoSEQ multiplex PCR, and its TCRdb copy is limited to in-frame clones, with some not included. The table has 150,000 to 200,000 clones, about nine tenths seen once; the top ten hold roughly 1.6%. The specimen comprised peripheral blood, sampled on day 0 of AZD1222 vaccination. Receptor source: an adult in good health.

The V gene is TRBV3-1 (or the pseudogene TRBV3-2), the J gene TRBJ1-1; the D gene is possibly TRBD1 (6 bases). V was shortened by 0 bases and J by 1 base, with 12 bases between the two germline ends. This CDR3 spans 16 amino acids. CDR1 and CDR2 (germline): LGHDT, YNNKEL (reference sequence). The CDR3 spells CASSQDRGARNTEAFF. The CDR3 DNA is TGTGCCAGCAGCCAAGATAGGGGGGCCCGGAACACTGAAGCTTTCTTT.

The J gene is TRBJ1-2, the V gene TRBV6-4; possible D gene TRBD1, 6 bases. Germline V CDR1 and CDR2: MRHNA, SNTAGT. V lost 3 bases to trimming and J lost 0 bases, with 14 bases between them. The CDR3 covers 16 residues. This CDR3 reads CASSDTPGASNYGYTF. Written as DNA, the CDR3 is TGTGCCAGCAGTGATACCCCAGGGGCGTCTAACTATGGCTACACCTTC.

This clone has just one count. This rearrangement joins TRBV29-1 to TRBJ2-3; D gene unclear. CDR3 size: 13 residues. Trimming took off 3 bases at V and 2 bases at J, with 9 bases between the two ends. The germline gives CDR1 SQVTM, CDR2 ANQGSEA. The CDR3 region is CSVEVMVTDTQYF. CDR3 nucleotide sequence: TGCAGCGTTGAGGTGATGGTCACAGATACGCAGTATTTT.

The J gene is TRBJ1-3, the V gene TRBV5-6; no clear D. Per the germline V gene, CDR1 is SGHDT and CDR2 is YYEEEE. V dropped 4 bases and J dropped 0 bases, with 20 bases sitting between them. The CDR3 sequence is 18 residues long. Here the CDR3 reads CASSQQMLRPFSGNTIYF. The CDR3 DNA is TGTGCCAGCAGCCAACAGATGCTCCGACCCTTCTCTGGAAACACCATATATTTT.

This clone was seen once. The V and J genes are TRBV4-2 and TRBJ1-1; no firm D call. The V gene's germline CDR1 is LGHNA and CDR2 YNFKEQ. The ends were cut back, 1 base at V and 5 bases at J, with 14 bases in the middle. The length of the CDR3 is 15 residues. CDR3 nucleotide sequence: TGTGCCAGCAGCCAAGTGGAGGGAATGAGAACTGAAGCTTTCTTT. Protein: CASSQVEGMRTEAFF.

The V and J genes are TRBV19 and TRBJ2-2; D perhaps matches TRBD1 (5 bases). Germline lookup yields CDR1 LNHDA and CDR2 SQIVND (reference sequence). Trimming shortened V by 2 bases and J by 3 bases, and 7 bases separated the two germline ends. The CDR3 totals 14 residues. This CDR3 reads CASSIRTHTGELFF. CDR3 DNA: TGTGCCAGTAGTATAAGGACACACACCGGGGAGCTGTTTTTT.

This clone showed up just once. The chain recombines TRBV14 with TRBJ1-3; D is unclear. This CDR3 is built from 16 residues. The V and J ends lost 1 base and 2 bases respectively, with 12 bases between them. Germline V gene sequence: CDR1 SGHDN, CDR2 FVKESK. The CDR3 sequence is CASSQAGRLAGNTIYF. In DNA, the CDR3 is TGTGCCAGCAGCCAAGCTGGAAGATTGGCTGGAAACACCATATATTTT.

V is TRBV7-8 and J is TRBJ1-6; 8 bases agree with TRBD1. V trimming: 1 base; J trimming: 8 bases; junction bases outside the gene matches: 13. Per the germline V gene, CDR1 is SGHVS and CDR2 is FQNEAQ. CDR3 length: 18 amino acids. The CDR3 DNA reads TGTGCCAGCAGCTTAGATCCGGGATCAGGGGGCGGTTATTCACCCCTCCACTTT. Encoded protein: CASSLDPGSGGGYSPLHF.

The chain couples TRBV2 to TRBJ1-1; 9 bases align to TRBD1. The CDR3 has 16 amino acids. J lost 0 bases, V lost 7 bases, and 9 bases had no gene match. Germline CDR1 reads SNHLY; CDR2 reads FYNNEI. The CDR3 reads CASTWTGVFMNTEAFF. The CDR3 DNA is TGTGCCAGCACCTGGACAGGGGTTTTCATGAACACTGAAGCTTTCTTT. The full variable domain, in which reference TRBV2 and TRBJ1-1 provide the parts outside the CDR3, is EPEVTQTPSHQVTQMGQEVILRCVPISNHLYFYWYRQILGQKVEFLVSFYNNEISEKSEIFDDQFSVERPDGSNFTLKIRSTKLEDSAMYFCASTWTGVFMNTEAFFGQGTRLTVV.

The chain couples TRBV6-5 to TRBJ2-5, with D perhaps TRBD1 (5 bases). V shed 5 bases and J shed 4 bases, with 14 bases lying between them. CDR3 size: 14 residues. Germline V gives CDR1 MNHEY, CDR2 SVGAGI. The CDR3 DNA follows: TGTGCCAGCAGTCGAGCGACAGTTCGAGAGACCCAGTACTTC. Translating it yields CASSRATVRETQYF.

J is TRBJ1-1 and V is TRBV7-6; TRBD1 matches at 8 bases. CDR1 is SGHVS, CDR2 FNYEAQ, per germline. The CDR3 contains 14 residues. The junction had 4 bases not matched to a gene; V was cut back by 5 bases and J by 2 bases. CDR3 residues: CASSLDRVNTEAFF. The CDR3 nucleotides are TGTGCCAGCAGCCTGGACAGGGTTAACACTGAAGCTTTCTTT.

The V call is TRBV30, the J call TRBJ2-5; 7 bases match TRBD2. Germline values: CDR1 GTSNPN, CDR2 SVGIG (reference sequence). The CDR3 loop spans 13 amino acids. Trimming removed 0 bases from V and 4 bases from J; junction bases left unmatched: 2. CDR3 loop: CAWSVLARETQYF. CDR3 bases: TGTGCCTGGAGTGTACTAGCGCGAGAGACCCAGTACTTC.

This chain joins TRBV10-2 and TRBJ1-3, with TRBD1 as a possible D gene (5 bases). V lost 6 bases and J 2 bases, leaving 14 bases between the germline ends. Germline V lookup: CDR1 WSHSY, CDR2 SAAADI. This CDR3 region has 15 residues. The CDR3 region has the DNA TGCGCCAGCAGGCCGGGGGAAAAGCCTGGAAACACCATATATTTT. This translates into CASRPGEKPGNTIYF.

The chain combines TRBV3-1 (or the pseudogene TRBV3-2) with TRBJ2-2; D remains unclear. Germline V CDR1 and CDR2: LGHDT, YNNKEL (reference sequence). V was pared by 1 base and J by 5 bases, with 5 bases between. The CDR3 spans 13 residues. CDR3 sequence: CASSQGRTGELFF. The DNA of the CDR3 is TGTGCCAGCAGCCAAGGACGGACCGGGGAGCTGTTTTTT.

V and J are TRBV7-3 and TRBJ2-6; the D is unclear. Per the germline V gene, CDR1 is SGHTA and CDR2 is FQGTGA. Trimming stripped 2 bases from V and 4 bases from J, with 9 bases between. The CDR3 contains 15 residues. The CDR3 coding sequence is TGTGCCAGCAGCTTAGAAGGGATAGGGGCCAACGTCCTGACTTTC. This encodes CASSLEGIGANVLTF.

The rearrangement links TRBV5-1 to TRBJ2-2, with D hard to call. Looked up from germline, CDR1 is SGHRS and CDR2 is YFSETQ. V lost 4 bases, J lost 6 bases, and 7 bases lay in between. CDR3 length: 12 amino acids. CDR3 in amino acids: CASSEAAGELFF. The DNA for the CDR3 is TGCGCCAGCAGCGAGGCGGCCGGGGAGCTGTTTTTT. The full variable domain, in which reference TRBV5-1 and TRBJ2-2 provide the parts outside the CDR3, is KAGVTQTPRYLIKTRGQQVTLSCSPISGHRSVSWYQQTPGQGLQFLFEYFSETQRNKGNFPGRFSGRQFSNSRSEMNVSTLELGDSALYLCASSEAAGELFFGEGSRLTVL.

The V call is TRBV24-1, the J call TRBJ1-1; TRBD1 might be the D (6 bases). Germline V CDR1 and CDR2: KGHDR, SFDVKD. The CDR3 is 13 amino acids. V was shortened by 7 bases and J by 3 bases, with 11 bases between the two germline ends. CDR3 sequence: CATSRGPDTEAFF. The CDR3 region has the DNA TGTGCCACCAGCCGGGGGCCGGACACTGAAGCTTTCTTT.

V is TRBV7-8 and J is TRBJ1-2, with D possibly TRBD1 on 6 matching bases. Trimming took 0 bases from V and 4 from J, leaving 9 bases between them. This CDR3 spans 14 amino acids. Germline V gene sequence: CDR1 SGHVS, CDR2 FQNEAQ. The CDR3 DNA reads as TGTGCCAGCAGCTTAGCGAAAGGGGGCTATGGCTACACCTTC. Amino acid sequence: CASSLAKGGYGYTF.

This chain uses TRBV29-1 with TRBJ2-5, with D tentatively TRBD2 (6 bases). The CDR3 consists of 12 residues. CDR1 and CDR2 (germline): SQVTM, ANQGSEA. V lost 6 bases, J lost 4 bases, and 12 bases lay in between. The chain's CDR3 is CSVSPGGETQYF. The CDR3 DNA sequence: TGCAGCGTCTCCCCCGGGGGAGAGACCCAGTACTTC. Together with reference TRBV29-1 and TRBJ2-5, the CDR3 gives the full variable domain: SAVISQKPSRDICQRGTSLTIQCQVDSQVTMMFWYRQQPGQSLTLIATANQGSEATYESGFVIDKFPISRPNLTFSTLTVSNMSPEDSSIYLCSVSPGGETQYFGPGTRLLVL.

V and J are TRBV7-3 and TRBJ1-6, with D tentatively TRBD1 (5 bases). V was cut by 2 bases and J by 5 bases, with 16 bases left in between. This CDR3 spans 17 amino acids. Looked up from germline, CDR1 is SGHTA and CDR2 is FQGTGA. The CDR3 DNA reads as TGTGCCAGCAGCTTATCGGTGTGGCGGGGGGATAATTCACCCCTCCACTTT. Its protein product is CASSLSVWRGDNSPLHF.

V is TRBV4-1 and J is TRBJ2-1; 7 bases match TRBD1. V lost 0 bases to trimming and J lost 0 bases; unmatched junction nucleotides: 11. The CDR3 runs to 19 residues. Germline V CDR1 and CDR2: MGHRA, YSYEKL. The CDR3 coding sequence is TGCGCCAGCAGCCAAGATCCCCTACAGGGGCAGAGCTCCTACAATGAGCAGTTCTTC. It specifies CASSQDPLQGQSSYNEQFF.

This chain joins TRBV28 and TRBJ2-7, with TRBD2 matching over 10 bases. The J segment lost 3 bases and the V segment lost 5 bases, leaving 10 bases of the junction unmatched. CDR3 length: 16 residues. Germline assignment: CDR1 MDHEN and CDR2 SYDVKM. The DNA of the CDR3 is TGTGCCAGCAGTGGGACGATAGCGGGGGGTAACTACGAGCAGTACTTC. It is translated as CASSGTIAGGNYEQYF. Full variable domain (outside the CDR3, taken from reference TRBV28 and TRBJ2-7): DVKVTQSSRYLVKRTGEKVFLECVQDMDHENMFWYRQDPGLGLRLIYFSYDVKMKEKGDIPEGYSVSREKKERFSLILESASTNQTSMYLCASSGTIAGGNYEQYFGPGTRLTVT.

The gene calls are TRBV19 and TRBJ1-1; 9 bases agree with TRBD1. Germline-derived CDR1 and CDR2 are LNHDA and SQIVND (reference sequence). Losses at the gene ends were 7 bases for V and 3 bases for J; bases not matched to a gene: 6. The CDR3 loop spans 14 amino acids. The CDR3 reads CASTPTGGYTEAFF. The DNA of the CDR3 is TGTGCCAGTACCCCGACAGGGGGGTACACTGAAGCTTTCTTT.

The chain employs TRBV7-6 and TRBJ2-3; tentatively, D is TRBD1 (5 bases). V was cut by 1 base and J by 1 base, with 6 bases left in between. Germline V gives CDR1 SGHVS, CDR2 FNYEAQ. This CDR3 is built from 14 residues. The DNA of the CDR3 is TGTGCCAGCAGCTTAGGACAGCGCACAGATACGCAGTATTTT. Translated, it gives CASSLGQRTDTQYF.

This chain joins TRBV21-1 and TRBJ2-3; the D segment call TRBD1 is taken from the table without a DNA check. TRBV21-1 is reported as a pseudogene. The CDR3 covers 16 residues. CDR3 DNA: TGTGCCAGCAGCTTCAGGGACAATTCAAGCACAGATACGCAGTATTTT. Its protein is CASSFRDNSSTDTQYF.

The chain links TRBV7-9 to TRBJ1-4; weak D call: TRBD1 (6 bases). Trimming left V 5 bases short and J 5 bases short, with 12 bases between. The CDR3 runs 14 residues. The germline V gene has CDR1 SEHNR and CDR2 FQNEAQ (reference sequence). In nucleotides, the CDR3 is TGTGCCAGCAGCCTCCGGGACACGAATGAAAAACTGTTTTTT. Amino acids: CASSLRDTNEKLFF. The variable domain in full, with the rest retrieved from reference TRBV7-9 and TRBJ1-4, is DTGVSQNPRHKITKRGQNVTFRCDPISEHNRLYWYRQTLGQGPEFLTYFQNEAQLEKSRLLSDRFSAERPKGSFSTLEIQRTEQGDSAMYLCASSLRDTNEKLFFGSGTQLSVL.

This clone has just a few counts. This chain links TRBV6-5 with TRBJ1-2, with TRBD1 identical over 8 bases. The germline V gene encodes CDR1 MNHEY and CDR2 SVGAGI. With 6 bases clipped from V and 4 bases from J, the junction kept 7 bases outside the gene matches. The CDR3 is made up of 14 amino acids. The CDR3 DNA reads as TGTGCCAGCAGCCGTCGGACAGGGTCCTATGGCTACACCTTC. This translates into CASSRRTGSYGYTF.

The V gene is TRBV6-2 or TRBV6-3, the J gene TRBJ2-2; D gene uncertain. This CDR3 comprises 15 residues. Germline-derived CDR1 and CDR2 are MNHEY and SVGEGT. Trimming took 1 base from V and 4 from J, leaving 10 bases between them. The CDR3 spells CASSYYDSTTGELFF. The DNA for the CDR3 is TGTGCCAGCAGTTACTACGACTCGACCACCGGGGAGCTGTTTTTT.

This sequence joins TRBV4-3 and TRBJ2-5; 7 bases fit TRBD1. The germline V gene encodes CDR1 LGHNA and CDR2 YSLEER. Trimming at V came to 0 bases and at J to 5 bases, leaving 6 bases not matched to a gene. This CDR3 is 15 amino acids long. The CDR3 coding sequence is TGCGCCAGCAGCCAAGACGAGGGGGCTGAGGAGACCCAGTACTTC. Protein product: CASSQDEGAEETQYF.

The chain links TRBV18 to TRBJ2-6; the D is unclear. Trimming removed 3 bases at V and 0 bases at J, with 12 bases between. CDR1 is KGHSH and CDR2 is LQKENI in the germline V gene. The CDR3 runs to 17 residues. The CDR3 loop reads CASSPIPRLSGANVLTF. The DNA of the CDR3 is TGTGCCAGCTCACCTATCCCTAGACTCTCTGGGGCCAACGTCCTGACTTTC.

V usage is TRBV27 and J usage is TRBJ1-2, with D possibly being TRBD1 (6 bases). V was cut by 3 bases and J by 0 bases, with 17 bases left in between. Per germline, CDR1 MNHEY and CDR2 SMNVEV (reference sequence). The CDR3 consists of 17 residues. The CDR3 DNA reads TGTGCCAGCAGTTTCAGCGCAGGGGCCGCCACTAACTATGGCTACACCTTC. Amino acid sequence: CASSFSAGAATNYGYTF.